This TCR beta chain was sequenced in a study of human T cells and chemical hapten exposure. Study information: Alopecia areata, totalis and universalis patients, mostly female, were included. Study results and caveats: Counts of TCRs expanded at PT1 correlated positively with patch test score. No shift was seen in TCRs above 1 in 1000 frequency with DPC sensitization. Among expanded TCRs, significantly more large CDR3 similarity clusters formed than among controls.

TCRdb reprocessed the RACE reads via MiXCR and lists one record per CDR3 protein. The sample contains under 100,000 distinct CDR3 sequences, roughly a tenth of which appear only once. Between the trimmed V and J ends, which lost 8 bases and 2 bases, there was a span of 15 bases. The CDR3 runs 14 residues. Germline V gene lookup returns CDR1 SNHLY and CDR2 FYNNEI. In its sample, this clonotype was seen many times. Its specificity is not known. Described time point: patch test 2, 6 weeks after DPC sensitization. Treatment reported: therapeutic diphenylcyclopropenone sensitization with weekly scalp DPC. The sample in question was whole blood, obtained in connection with sensitization to the hapten diphenylcyclopropenone (DPC). The chain is built from TRBV2 and TRBJ2-5; D may be TRBD2 (6 bases). This TCR was sampled from a woman between 25 and 40 years old with alopecia areata. Some clones in this sample may be carry-over from other donors' samples. The CDR3 loop reads CASVYRTTQETQYF. The CDR3 coding sequence is TGTGCCAGCGTCTATCGGACTACACAAGAGACCCAGTACTTC.